Only a few counts were recorded for the clone carrying this T cell receptor beta chain. The authors' processing: Reference gene primer amplification yielded estimated nucleated cell counts. Sequencing used immunoSEQ multiplex PCR; TCRdb keeps in-frame clones, though not all of them. That table is the source of V, J and clone size, and D and trimming were worked out from the DNA. The data hold under 250,000 clones, with 82% observed a single time. The data stem from a study of blood T cell repertoires in COVID-19. Study-level information: T cells, B-cell-depleted T cells, or PBMCs provided the cDNA or gDNA that served as material.

Sequencing input: peripheral blood. The receptor was isolated from a woman between 18 and 29 years old with acute or convalescent COVID-19.

Here the CDR3 reads CASSPGTRIRPRGYTF. In DNA form, the CDR3 reads TGTGCCAGCAGCCCCGGGACTCGAATTAGACCGCGTGGCTACACCTTC. The rearrangement uses TRBV6-2 or TRBV6-3 and TRBJ1-2, with D maybe TRBD1 (5 bases). The CDR3 contains 16 residues. Germline V gene data show CDR1 as MNHEY and CDR2 as SVGEGT. The germline V and J ends were trimmed by 6 bases and 7 bases, with 24 bases remaining between them.